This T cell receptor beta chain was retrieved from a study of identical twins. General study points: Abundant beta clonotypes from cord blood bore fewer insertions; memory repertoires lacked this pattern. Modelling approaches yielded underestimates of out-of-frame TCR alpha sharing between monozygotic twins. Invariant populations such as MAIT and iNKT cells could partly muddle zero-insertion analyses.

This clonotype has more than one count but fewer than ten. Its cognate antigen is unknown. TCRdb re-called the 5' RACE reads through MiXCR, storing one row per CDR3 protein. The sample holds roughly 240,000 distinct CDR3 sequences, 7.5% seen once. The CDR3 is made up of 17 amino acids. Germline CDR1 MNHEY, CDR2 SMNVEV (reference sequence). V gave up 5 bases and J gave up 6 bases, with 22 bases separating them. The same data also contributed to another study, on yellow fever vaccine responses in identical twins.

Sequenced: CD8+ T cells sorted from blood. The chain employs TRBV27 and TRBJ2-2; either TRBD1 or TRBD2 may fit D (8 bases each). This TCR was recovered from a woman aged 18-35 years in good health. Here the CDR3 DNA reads TGTGCCAGCAGTCCACAGGACAGGGCGGGGGGTCCCGGGGAGCTGTTTTTT. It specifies CASSPQDRAGGPGELFF.